The present T cell receptor (beta chain) was sequenced within a study of blood T cell repertoires in COVID-19 (dated by TCRdb to about 2020). As for the study more broadly: Samples from collaborators originated in the United States, Italy and Spain and spanned both the acute and convalescent phases of COVID-19. The repertoires were released in a freely available public database meant as a resource for research on the immune response to SARS-CoV-2. The samples were drawn from the first 160 participants of the ongoing ImmuneRACE study and from over 950 subjects provided by 6 global collaborators. Where available, HLA class I and class II types were taken from metadata supplied by the sample provider and were not determined by assay-based typing. Subjects who had been exposed to COVID-19, were actively infected with it, or had recovered from it provided the deeply sampled blood TCRbeta repertoires that made up the dataset. Sample metadata almost always included a de-identified subject ID, COVID-19 status, age in years and sex. The prospective study material was composed of cDNA or gDNA derived from T cells, B-cell-depleted T cells, or PBMCs.

TCRbeta CDR3 regions were amplified from genomic DNA by means of the immunoSEQ Assay, a bias-controlled multiplex PCR. The original methods were these. The number of nucleated cells in each sample was estimated from the amplification of reference gene primers within the assay. To quantify the absolute abundance of each unique TCRbeta CDR3 rearrangement, sequence reads were collapsed and filtered. For each sample, productive Simpson clonality was calculated as the square root of Simpson's diversity index across productive rearrangements. Held by TCRdb, this immuneACCESS table contains in-frame sequences only and omits some clones. Under half of the omission traces to an unresolved V gene where checked; the cause of the rest is unknown. V, J and clone size derive from that table, while D and trimming were established from the DNA sequence. This sample holds almost 35,000 clones; about 80% were observed only once. The ten largest clones capture under 35% of the sample.

CDR1 and CDR2 were assigned from the germline V gene as MNHEY and SVGAGI. For this chain, trimming is 5 bases at the V end and 2 bases at the J end, and the number of junction bases without a gene match is 6. Including cysteine and phenylalanine, the CDR3 has 15 amino acids. Of the read, only the CDR3 DNA is kept; its 45 bases are in frame from base 1. A word on this clone: Its cognate antigen has yet to be identified. No much larger clone exists at a distance of one base, and base qualities are not known.

Each collaborating institution followed its own protocols to collect whole blood in K2EDTA tubes. Collaborator samples were shipped for TCRbeta analysis as frozen whole blood, isolated PBMCs, or DNA extracted from either sample type. Study-level results and caveats: The amount of clinical and demographic metadata varied by source and participant and was provided uncurated.

Sequenced: peripheral blood. This sequence was found in a man aged 80 or over with acute or convalescent COVID-19. The receptor chain draws on TRBV6-5 and TRBJ1-1; a stretch of 9 junction bases matches TRBD1. The CDR3 here reads CASSRLGQGNTEAFF. The nucleotide sequence reads TGTGCCAGCAGTCGGCTGGGACAGGGTAACACTGAAGCTTTCTTT.